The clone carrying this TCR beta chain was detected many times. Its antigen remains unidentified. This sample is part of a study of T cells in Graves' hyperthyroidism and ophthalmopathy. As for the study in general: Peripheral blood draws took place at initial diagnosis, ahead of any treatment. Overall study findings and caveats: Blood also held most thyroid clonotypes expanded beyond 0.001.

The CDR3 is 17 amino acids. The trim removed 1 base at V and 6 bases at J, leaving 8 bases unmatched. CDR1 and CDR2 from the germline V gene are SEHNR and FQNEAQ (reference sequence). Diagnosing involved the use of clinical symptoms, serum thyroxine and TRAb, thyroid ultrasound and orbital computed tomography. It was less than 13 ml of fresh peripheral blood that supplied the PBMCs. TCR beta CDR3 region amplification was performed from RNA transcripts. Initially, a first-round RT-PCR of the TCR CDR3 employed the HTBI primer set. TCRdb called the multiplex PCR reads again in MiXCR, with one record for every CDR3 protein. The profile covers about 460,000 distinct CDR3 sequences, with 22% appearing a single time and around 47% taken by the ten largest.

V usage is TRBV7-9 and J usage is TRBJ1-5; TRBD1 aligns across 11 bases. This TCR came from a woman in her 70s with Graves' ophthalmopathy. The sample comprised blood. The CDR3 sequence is CASSLGGTGGVSQPQHF. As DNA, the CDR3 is TGTGCCAGCAGCTTAGGCGGGACAGGGGGGGTCAGTCAGCCCCAGCATTTT.